This TCR beta chain came from a study of blood T cells in healthy people across ages (dated by TCRdb to between 2014 and 2017). At the level of the whole study: Template switching captured roughly one uniquely barcoded TCR beta cDNA molecule per two T cells in model experiments. The donors were divided into four age groups: young (average approximately 17 years), middle-aged (roughly 40), aged (about 62) and long-lived (82). Using the same blood draw, the study looked at two additional independent replicas of 1 million unique cDNA reads for two donors, one aged 18 to 30 and the other aged 80 or older. To track age-related changes in TCR beta repertoire diversity, the study relied on deep sequencing normalized with unique cDNA molecular identifiers. Donors of different ages were randomly distributed across sequencing lanes to avoid experimental bias. Study-level results and caveats: Compared with the aged group, more naive CD4+ T cells, fewer expanded clones and increased TCR diversity were shown by the long-lived group, suggesting age selection. The percentage of naive T cells measured by flow cytometry correlated strongly with observed TCR beta diversity. Total diversity estimates from one million sequenced T cells were considered lower bounds and underestimates. Because profiling used bulk unsorted PBMCs, naive and antigen-experienced compartments could not be compared conclusively. The CMV infection status of donors was not known, potentially confounding age-related changes in expanded clonotypes. Observed TCR beta diversity per million T cells fell roughly linearly with age, and a significant reduction was already apparent by age around 40.

The method behind the library was 5' RACE. Sequenced on an Illumina HiSeq 2500. A second PCR of about 7 to 12 cycles was run with a J-beta primer mix and a sample-barcoded 5' primer. A template-switch 5' adaptor carrying 12 random nucleotides introduced a unique molecular identifier onto each TCR beta cDNA molecule. At least 3 million CDR3-containing paired-end reads were obtained from each sample. All of the RNA was converted into first-strand cDNA using the Mint cDNA synthesis kit, with a TRBC-specific oligonucleotide serving as the primer. After uracil-DNA glycosylase treatment, a first 18-cycle PCR used universal primers M1SS and BC2_uni_R on all cDNA. The authors' pipeline ran thus. For normalization, 1 million high-quality reads, each with a distinct molecular identifier, were randomly selected from each sample. Instead of being binned into consensus sequences, reads that shared molecular identifiers were thrown out. MiTCR, run with a Q25 quality threshold and the strictest error-elimination algorithm, handled CDR3 identification, clonotype clustering and error correction. A nonparametric unseen species model with Euler transformation was used to estimate a lower bound on total TCR beta diversity. TCRdb trimmed the raw reads at Q25, called clones with MiXCR and kept productive beta chains. Records with the same CDR3 protein are collapsed into one entry carrying the most frequent genes and DNA. These V and J calls are TCRdb output, not the study's own analysis. The sample table lists about 810,000 distinct CDR3 sequences, 35% to 40% of them with a count of one. Of the sample, roughly 13% falls within the top ten clones.

The CDR3 runs 15 residues from the cysteine to the phenylalanine. The read is trimmed to its CDR3 DNA, 45 bases read in frame from base 1. Clipping removes 4 bases from V and 9 bases from J, with 10 as the unmatched junction base count. Based on the germline V gene, the CDR1 and CDR2 sequences are SGHTA and FQGTGA. This clonotype was counted at least ten times. Its antigen has not been determined. No quality values exist for individual bases; no much larger clone is one base distant. The roughly 42 donors, aged 6 to 90 years, were systemically healthy Caucasian individuals from Russia. Roughly 10 milliliters of peripheral blood were drawn from each donor into EDTA-treated Vacutainer tubes. PBMCs were isolated by Ficoll-Paque density-gradient centrifugation, with at least 6 million obtained per sample. Trizol reagent was used to extract total RNA from PBMCs, with at least 5 micrograms per sample. The percentages of naive CD45RAhigh/CD27high T cells were determined by flow cytometry on a PBMC aliquot from every donor.

This chain is built from TRBV7-3 and TRBJ2-1, with 9 central nucleotides matching TRBD1. The sequencing input was blood. This clonotype was obtained from a man aged 18 to 29 in good health. The nucleotides read TGTGCCAGCAGCTCGCGGGACAGGGAAAACAGTGAGCAGTTCTTC. This gives the protein CASSSRDRENSEQFF.